The 20 T cell receptor beta chains given below trace back to one sample, sequenced in a study of early T cells in non-severe SARS-CoV-2 infection. TCRdb reprocessed the 5' RACE reads with MiXCR, giving one entry per CDR3 protein. This sample has 15,000 to 20,000 distinct CDR3 sequences, with around 5.7% found just once. Sequencing input: whole blood. Receptors originate from an adult who was a healthcare worker with PCR-confirmed SARS-CoV-2 infection or an uninfected control (not recorded which).

Ten or more counts support this clonotype. The V call is TRBV7-9, the J call TRBJ2-7; D gene unclear. The CDR3 is 10 residues long. The V end was cut by 7 bases, the J end by 9 bases, with 10 bases between. Germline V gives CDR1 SEHNR, CDR2 FQNEAQ (reference sequence). CDR3 sequence reads: CASKVSAQYF. CDR3 in DNA: TGTGCCAGCAAGGTGTCCGCGCAGTACTTC.

This chain uses TRBV7-8 with TRBJ2-7; possibly TRBD1 for D (6 bases). The ends were cut back, 5 bases at V and 3 bases at J, with 11 bases in the middle. Germline values: CDR1 SGHVS, CDR2 FQNEAQ. The length of the CDR3 is 13 residues. The CDR3 loop reads CASSPQGGYEQYF. The CDR3, as DNA: TGTGCCAGCAGCCCACAAGGGGGCTACGAGCAGTACTTC.

The sample holds a few counts of this clonotype. The chain joins TRBV3-1 to TRBJ2-7, with TRBD1 as a possible D gene (6 bases). Germline values: CDR1 LGHDT, CDR2 YNNKEL (reference sequence). Trimming cost V 4 bases and J 4 bases, with 11 bases left between them. This CDR3 contains 13 residues. The CDR3 DNA follows: TGTGCCAGCAGCCCTACAGGGATTTACGAGCAGTACTTC. It translates to CASSPTGIYEQYF.

This clonotype was counted many times. The chain is built from TRBV9 and TRBJ2-7; D gene unclear. CDR1 is SGDLS, CDR2 YYNGEE, per germline. Trimming removed 9 bases at V and 12 bases at J, with 25 bases between. The length of the CDR3 is 13 residues. In DNA, the CDR3 is TGTGCCACAACCCGGGTCACAATGGACCTGGGGTACTTC. Its translation: CATTRVTMDLGYF.

This chain joins TRBV10-3 and TRBJ2-1, with D possibly being TRBD2 (6 bases). V gave up 0 bases and J gave up 4 bases, with 10 bases separating them. This CDR3 is 15 amino acids long. Germline CDR1 is ENHRY and CDR2 is SYGVKD. CDR3 protein: CAISESSGLYNEQFF. CDR3 in DNA: TGTGCCATCAGTGAGTCAAGCGGGCTATACAATGAGCAGTTCTTC.

This clonotype showed up many times. The V call is TRBV20-1, the J call TRBJ2-3; D unresolved. The length of the CDR3 is 13 residues. Germline CDR1 is DFQATT and CDR2 is SNEGSKA (reference sequence). The V gene lost 6 bases and the J gene lost 6 bases, with 16 bases spanning the gap. The CDR3 DNA follows: TGCAGTGCCCCAACAACCCCCAGCGATACGCAGTATTTT. As protein: CSAPTTPSDTQYF.

This clonotype was seen many times. This rearrangement joins TRBV12-3 or TRBV12-4 to TRBJ2-1, with 10 bases aligning to TRBD2. With 4 bases clipped from V and 6 bases from J, the junction kept 9 bases outside the gene matches. There are 16 residues in the CDR3. The chain's CDR3 is CASSSPAGGPINEQFF. The CDR3, as DNA: TGTGCCAGCAGTTCTCCAGCGGGAGGGCCCATCAATGAGCAGTTCTTC.

This clonotype was detected ten times or more. The chain recombines TRBV6-6 with TRBJ1-5; TRBD1 agrees at 8 bases. This CDR3 region has 16 residues. Per germline, CDR1 MNHNY and CDR2 SVGAGI (reference sequence). After removal of 6 bases from V and 2 bases from J, the junction contained 9 bases not matched to a gene. As DNA, the CDR3 is TGTGCCAGCAGAAGAAAGGACAGGGTAGGCAATCAGCCCCAGCATTTT. It yields the protein CASRRKDRVGNQPQHF.

Many counts were recorded for this clonotype. The chain is built from TRBV30 and TRBJ2-7; 11 nucleotides line up with TRBD2. This CDR3 has 14 residues. The germline CDR1 and CDR2 sequences are GTSNPN and SVGIG (reference sequence). V shed 7 bases, J shed 3 bases, and the junction held 8 bases outside the gene matches. CDR3 amino acids: CASSGLAVHYEQYF. The CDR3 coding sequence is TGTGCCTCCTCGGGACTAGCGGTCCACTACGAGCAGTACTTC.

This clonotype has ten or more counts. The chain joins TRBV29-1 to TRBJ2-7; 9 positions match TRBD1. The CDR3 is 12 residues long. After removal of 7 bases from V and 6 bases from J, the junction contained 7 bases not matched to a gene. Germline V gives CDR1 SQVTM, CDR2 ANQGSEA. The CDR3 region is CSARQGDSEQYF. For the CDR3, the DNA is TGCAGCGCCCGACAGGGGGACTCCGAGCAGTACTTC.

This clonotype is labeled as medium-sized. The chain recombines TRBV12-3 or TRBV12-4 with TRBJ1-1; 7 bases match TRBD1. The J segment lost 0 bases and the V segment lost 7 bases, leaving 8 bases of the junction unmatched. The CDR3 sequence is 15 residues long. Here the CDR3 DNA reads TGTGCCAGCATCAGGGACAGCCTCATGAACACTGAAGCTTTCTTT. Protein sequence: CASIRDSLMNTEAFF.

This clonotype came up many times. CDR3 residues: CSVVDSNTGELFF. CDR3 in DNA: TGCAGCGTTGTGGACTCGAACACCGGGGAGCTGTTTTTT. The chain employs TRBV29-1 and TRBJ2-2; possible D gene TRBD2, 5 bases. CDR1 is SQVTM and CDR2 is ANQGSEA in the germline V gene. This CDR3 comprises 13 residues. Trimming took 4 bases from V and 0 from J, leaving 6 bases between them.

This clonotype was counted at least ten times. The chain combines TRBV12-3 or TRBV12-4 with TRBJ2-1; D possibly corresponds to TRBD2 (6 bases). V shed 0 bases and J shed 7 bases, with 10 bases lying between them. This CDR3 is built from 14 residues. CDR3 nucleotides: TGTGCCAGCAGTTTAGCGGGAGGTCGGAATGAGCAGTTCTTC. Encoded protein: CASSLAGGRNEQFF.

The sample holds many counts of this clonotype. The chain recombines TRBV2 with TRBJ1-1; no firm D call. V was clipped by 6 bases and J by 0 bases, with 11 bases between them. Germline lookup yields CDR1 SNHLY and CDR2 FYNNEI. The CDR3 consists of 14 residues. CDR3 DNA: TGTGCCAGCAGCTTACGGAGCATGAACACTGAAGCTTTCTTT. This translates into CASSLRSMNTEAFF.

In its sample, this clonotype was seen many times. Here the CDR3 reads CSVEGLDTYYGYTF. The CDR3 region has the DNA TGCAGCGTTGAGGGGCTGGACACCTACTATGGCTACACCTTC. The J gene is TRBJ1-2, the V gene TRBV29-1, with D perhaps matching TRBD1 (5 bases). The CDR3 contains 14 residues. Germline CDR1 SQVTM, CDR2 ANQGSEA. The germline V and J ends were trimmed by 3 bases and 3 bases, with 14 bases remaining between them.

The chain is built from TRBV7-9 and TRBJ2-7; TRBD2 agrees at 13 bases. The length of the CDR3 is 14 residues. Germline V lookup: CDR1 SEHNR, CDR2 FQNEAQ (reference sequence). The V and J ends lost 5 bases and 4 bases, in that order; junction bases with no gene match: 2. The CDR3 region has the DNA TGTGCCAGCAGCGCGACTAGCGGGAGGTACGAGCAGTACTTC. It codes for CASSATSGRYEQYF. The variable domain in full, completed from reference TRBV7-9 and TRBJ2-7, reads DTGVSQNPRHKITKRGQNVTFRCDPISEHNRLYWYRQTLGQGPEFLTYFQNEAQLEKSRLLSDRFSAERPKGSFSTLEIQRTEQGDSAMYLCASSATSGRYEQYFGPGTRLTVT.

DNA for the CDR3: TGTGCCAGCAGTGGACAGTTCTTCAATGAGCAGTTCTTC. Residues: CASSGQFFNEQFF. The chain carries TRBV2 and TRBJ2-1; D perhaps matches TRBD1 (5 bases). There are 13 residues in the CDR3. V lost 4 bases, J lost 6 bases, and 10 bases lay in between. Germline CDR1 SNHLY, CDR2 FYNNEI.

The chain carries TRBV18 and TRBJ2-1; D is perhaps TRBD1 (5 bases). The germline gives CDR1 KGHSH, CDR2 LQKENI. This CDR3 comprises 14 residues. With 2 bases removed from V and 5 bases from J, the gap between germline ends came to 10 bases. The CDR3 DNA reads TGTGCCAGCTCACCAAATCAGGGCGACAATGAGCAGTTCTTC. Translated: CASSPNQGDNEQFF. The whole variable domain, filled in from reference TRBV18 and TRBJ2-1, reads NAGVMQNPRHLVRRRGQEARLRCSPMKGHSHVYWYRQLPEEGLKFMVYLQKENIIDESGMPKERFSAEFPKEGPSILRIQQVVRGDSAAYFCASSPNQGDNEQFFGPGTRLTVL.

This clonotype has ten or more counts. The J gene is TRBJ2-5, the V gene TRBV4-1; 9 bases line up with TRBD1. The V segment lost 1 base and the J segment 4 bases; nucleotides outside the gene matches: 1. Germline loops: CDR1 MGHRA, CDR2 YSYEKL. The CDR3 contains 14 residues. This CDR3 is CASSQGDRVETQYF. The CDR3 nucleotides are TGCGCCAGCAGCCAAGGGGACAGGGTAGAGACCCAGTACTTC.

This clonotype has just a few counts. The V gene is TRBV28, the J gene TRBJ1-5; D is unresolved. The CDR3 consists of 13 residues. The germline CDR1 and CDR2 sequences are MDHEN and SYDVKM. Trimming shortened V by 8 bases and J by 6 bases, and 14 bases separated the two germline ends. CDR3 loop: CASFDRGPQPQHF. CDR3 in DNA: TGTGCCAGCTTTGACCGAGGGCCTCAGCCCCAGCATTTT.